The clone carrying this T cell receptor beta chain has only a few counts. The target antigen is unknown. These data belong to a study of Ad26.COV2.S vaccination and SARS-CoV-2 variants. As for the study in general: Each vaccinee took Ad26.COV2.S intramuscularly, once or twice 56 days apart.

Whole-study findings and limits: Possible underestimation of total T cell responses by the TCR breadth and depth analyses was noted. Individuals receiving vaccine had higher spike-specific TCR breadth than placebo recipients did.

Assay: immunoSEQ multiplex PCR; the TCRdb copy retains only in-frame clones and omits some. The top ten clones hold less than 2% of a sample with over 400,000 clones, about nine tenths of them seen once. Noted treatment: around 19 received Ad26.COV2.S at low or high dose, single or two shots; about 5 received placebo; per-sample allocation not given. All samples were drawn on day 63, counting from the first vaccine or placebo injection. J was trimmed by 7 bases and V by 1 base; bases with no gene match: 12. This CDR3 spans 17 amino acids. Germline values: CDR1 LGHNA, CDR2 YSLEER. This chain uses TRBV4-3 with TRBJ1-2; 10 bases line up with TRBD1. The sequence was collected from a person between 18 and 59 years old who received the Ad26.COV2.S COVID-19 vaccine or a placebo. The sequences come from peripheral blood, collected in a trial of Ad26.COV2.S vaccine versus placebo. CDR3 nucleotide sequence: TGCGCCAGCAGCCAAGCCACCGGGACAGGGGCGTTGATTGGCTACACCTTC. Translation gives CASSQATGTGALIGYTF.